What follows is one T cell receptor (beta chain) and its context. Which antigen it targets is not known. No per-base quality is available; no much larger clone lies one base away. Including cysteine and phenylalanine, the CDR3 has 14 amino acids. The retained sequence is limited to the CDR3, 42 bases, with the frame set at the first base. Via the germline V gene (reference sequence), CDR1 is MNHNY and CDR2 SVGAGI. The junction carries 12 bases between V and J, which are trimmed by 4 bases and 2 bases respectively. RNA was extracted with the RNeasy kit and about 0.45 to 1 ug was reverse transcribed using random hexamers. TCR beta CDR3 regions were amplified with the immunoSEQ multiplex PCR assay covering 54 Vbeta and 13 Jbeta segments. Bias from PCR amplification was corrected by using a synthetic template baseline for primer optimization and for computational correction. On the authors' methods: Only productive sequences were kept, with reads annotated to V, D and J genes according to IMGT and analyzed in immunoSEQ Analyzer. To calculate clonality, Shannon entropy was normalized by log2 of the number of productive unique sequences and then subtracted from one. Public and private clones were assessed among the 100 most prevalent clones of each patient and control. Clones were defined as Susac-specific when absent from the healthy and MS cohorts, from approximately 970 published viral clones and from other ImmuneACCESS disease sequences. TCRdb handled the public reads itself, with Q25 trimming in fastp and clone calling in MiXCR, and kept productive beta chains. Rows with one shared CDR3 protein collapse into an entry with the most common genes and DNA. The V and J calls come from TCRdb's annotation, not from the publication. The sample contains about 130,000 distinct CDR3 sequences, just over 90% of them found a single time. Clones ranked in the top ten supply approximately 0.31% of the sample.

The sample belongs to a study of CD8 T cells in Susac syndrome (dated by TCRdb to between 2018 and 2021). The study in broad terms: The study used repertoire sequencing to test whether antigen drove CD8+ T cell activation and differentiation in Susac syndrome. Clonality of the CD8+ T cell repertoire was compared between about a dozen healthy donors, approximately 14 Susac syndrome patients and approximately 16 multiple sclerosis patients.

Peripheral blood CD8+ and CD4+ T cells from healthy donors, Susac syndrome patients and multiple sclerosis patients were profiled by high-throughput TCR beta sequencing. Multiple sclerosis controls were treatment-naive patients with stable or active relapsing-remitting disease fulfilling revised McDonald criteria. Bulk CD8+ and CD4+ T cells were purified by magnetic negative isolation, while CD8+ TEMRA cells were enriched using FACS. Blood was collected in EDTA tubes and processed within 24 hours, with PBMCs isolated through density gradient centrifugation. PBMCs intended for TCR sequencing were cryopreserved in liquid nitrogen and thawed later in a water bath at 37 degrees C. Purity of sorted or isolated CD4+, CD8+ and CD8+ TEMRA cells was at least 90%. Beyond this particular receptor, the publication reports: The study acknowledged that relatively few individuals were included in the TCR sequencing and HLA analysis.

The sequence joins TRBV6-6 to TRBJ2-7; TRBD2 is perhaps the D gene, given 6 matching bases. The receptor's source is a human donor with multiple sclerosis. Source material: CD8+ T cells from PBMCs. The DNA sequence is as follows: TGTGCCAGCAGTTCCTGGAGGGAGACCTACGAGCAGTACTTC. Its product reads: CASSSWRETYEQYF.